These 11 T cell receptor beta chains came from one sample sequenced in a study of cytomegalovirus exposure and HLA in healthy donors. PCR employed 60 Vbeta and 13 Jbeta primers. The protocol was immunoSEQ multiplex PCR, while the TCRdb copy is restricted to in-frame clones and leaves out a portion. The data hold under 110,000 clones, with around 74% observed a single time. Sequencing used PBMCs. These receptors originate from a woman aged 40 to 49 in good health and CMV-seronegative.

The J gene is TRBJ2-3, the V gene TRBV4-1, with 7 bases lining up with TRBD1. This CDR3 comprises 17 residues. Germline values: CDR1 MGHRA, CDR2 YSYEKL. Losses at the gene ends were 4 bases for V and 2 bases for J; bases not matched to a gene: 12. The CDR3 loop is CASSPDGTDLVTDTQYF. Written as DNA, the CDR3 is TGCGCCAGCAGCCCTGACGGGACAGATCTAGTCACAGATACGCAGTATTTT.

The DNA for the CDR3 is TGTGCCAGCAGCCCAAACACAGGGGAGACCTACGAGCAGTACTTC. Translated: CASSPNTGETYEQYF. The chain employs TRBV7-8 and TRBJ2-7; 7 bases align to TRBD1. The length of the CDR3 is 15 residues. Germline V gene data show CDR1 as SGHVS and CDR2 as FQNEAQ. Germline trimming cut 5 bases from V and 2 bases from J; bases unmatched to any gene: 9. Full variable domain (outside the CDR3, taken from reference TRBV7-8 and TRBJ2-7): GAGVSQSPRYKVAKRGQDVALRCDPISGHVSLFWYQQALGQGPEFLTYFQNEAQLDKSGLPSDRFFAERPEGSVSTLKIQRTQQEDSAVYLCASSPNTGETYEQYFGPGTRLTVT.

The V call is TRBV5-1, the J call TRBJ1-3; a weak D match, TRBD1 (6 bases). Trimming left V 4 bases short and J 0 bases short, with 17 bases between. This CDR3 is 17 amino acids long. Germline CDR1 is SGHRS and CDR2 is YFSETQ. The CDR3: CASSLQGGGLSGNTIYF. The CDR3 nucleotides are TGCGCCAGCAGCCTACAGGGTGGCGGACTCTCTGGAAACACCATATATTTT. The variable domain in full, with the rest retrieved from reference TRBV5-1 and TRBJ1-3, is KAGVTQTPRYLIKTRGQQVTLSCSPISGHRSVSWYQQTPGQGLQFLFEYFSETQRNKGNFPGRFSGRQFSNSRSEMNVSTLELGDSALYLCASSLQGGGLSGNTIYFGEGSWLTVV.

The rearrangement joins TRBV10-3 to TRBJ2-5; 7 nucleotides align to TRBD2. V shed 0 bases and J 2 bases; nucleotides not matched to a gene: 18. From germline, CDR1 is ENHRY and CDR2 SYGVKD. CDR3 size: 20 residues. CDR3 region: CAISESDLIRASGTQETQYF. DNA of the CDR3: TGTGCCATCAGTGAGTCGGACCTCATCCGCGCTAGCGGAACTCAAGAGACCCAGTACTTC.

This clone was seen a handful of times. The rearrangement uses TRBV6-4 and TRBJ1-5; D uncertain. The V gene's germline CDR1 is MRHNA and CDR2 SNTAGT. The CDR3 runs to 15 residues. Trimming removed 3 bases from V and 3 bases from J, with 12 bases in between. DNA for the CDR3: TGTGCCAGCAGTGAATTCGGCGGAGTCAATCAGCCCCAGCATTTT. Translation: CASSEFGGVNQPQHF.

This chain uses TRBV6-1 with TRBJ1-5; 7 positions agree with TRBD1. The CDR3 contains 15 residues. V shed 1 base and J 3 bases; nucleotides not matched to a gene: 3. Looked up from germline, CDR1 is MNHNS and CDR2 is SASEGT. CDR3 sequence (DNA): TGTGCCAGCAGTGAAGAGGGACAGCACAATCAGCCCCAGCATTTT. This translates into CASSEEGQHNQPQHF.

This clone was seen more than once but under ten times. Germline and junction disagree at one end, which may indicate a read error. The chain recombines TRBV7-9 with TRBJ1-1; D gene unclear. The CDR3 runs 15 residues. CDR1 is SEHNR, CDR2 FQNEAQ, per germline (reference sequence). The CDR3 DNA reads TGTTCCAGCAGCTCCCTAGAGAGACGGAACACTGAAGCTTTCTTT. Its translation: CSSSSLERRNTEAFF.

This clone was counted only a few times. This sample also contains other DNA sequences that code for the same CDR3. The J gene is TRBJ1-5, the V gene TRBV30, with 7 bases matching TRBD1. The germline CDR1 and CDR2 sequences are GTSNPN and SVGIG (reference sequence). There are 13 residues in the CDR3. V dropped 3 bases and J dropped 6; count of bases not matched to a gene: 5. CDR3 DNA: TGTGCCTGGAGCGACAGGGCTGGTCAGCCCCAGCATTTT. Protein sequence: CAWSDRAGQPQHF.

This clone was picked up a small number of times. CDR3 coding DNA: TGTGCCAGCAGTTACTCCAGGGTAGCGGGGGGCGAGGAGCAGTTCTTC. It codes for CASSYSRVAGGEEQFF. V is TRBV6-5 and J is TRBJ2-1; TRBD2 agrees at 10 bases. Germline V gene lookup returns CDR1 MNHEY and CDR2 SVGAGI. The CDR3 is 16 residues long. V lost 0 bases and J lost 10; bases outside the gene matches: 9.

This sequence joins TRBV5-1 and TRBJ2-7; TRBD1 aligns across 9 bases. There are 16 residues in the CDR3. Germline V gene sequence: CDR1 SGHRS, CDR2 YFSETQ. V shed 2 bases and J 1 base; nucleotides not matched to a gene: 7. The CDR3 DNA follows: TGCGCCAGCAGCTTAACCGACAGGGGGTCTTCCTACGAGCAGTACTTC. Translation: CASSLTDRGSSYEQYF.

The genes are TRBV7-2 and TRBJ1-3; no clear D. The CDR3 is 16 residues long. Trimming stripped 5 bases from V and 7 bases from J, with 21 bases between. Per the germline V gene, CDR1 is SGHTA and CDR2 is FQGNSA. In DNA, the CDR3 is TGTGCCAGCAGCCCCCCCGGCCTCATGGTCGGGAACACCATATATTTT. Protein product: CASSPPGLMVGNTIYF.